These 9 T cell receptor beta chains were all obtained from the same sample, sequenced in a study of blood T cell repertoires in COVID-19. The table came from immunoSEQ multiplex PCR; TCRdb's copy has only in-frame clones and leaves some out. The table records about 17,000 clones, approximately 80% of them present only once. The source material was peripheral blood. The receptors shown here come from a woman in her 70s with active COVID-19.

This clone was seen only once. The J gene is TRBJ2-7, the V gene TRBV7-8; 11 bases are shared with TRBD2. CDR1 is SGHVS, CDR2 FQNEAQ, per germline. With V trimmed by 5 bases and J by 0 bases, 3 bases remained unmatched. The CDR3 totals 15 residues. Here the CDR3 reads CASSPLAGGSYEQYF. CDR3 coding DNA: TGTGCCAGCAGCCCCCTAGCGGGAGGCTCCTACGAGCAGTACTTC.

This clone was recorded once. DNA for the CDR3: TGTGCCAGCAGTTTGTCTAGCGGGATAGGCCACGAGCAGTACTTC. Amino acid sequence: CASSLSSGIGHEQYF. The V call is TRBV27, the J call TRBJ2-7, with 9 bases aligning to TRBD2. Germline CDR1 reads MNHEY; CDR2 reads SMNVEV (reference sequence). This CDR3 spans 15 amino acids. With V trimmed by 3 bases and J by 5 bases, 8 bases remained unmatched.

The gene calls are TRBV19 and TRBJ2-7; 14 bases are a match to TRBD2. The V and J ends lost 4 bases and 3 bases, in that order; junction bases with no gene match: 5. CDR1 and CDR2 from the germline V gene are LNHDA and SQIVND (reference sequence). This CDR3 has 16 residues. CDR3: CASSTSGTSGSYEQYF. In DNA form, the CDR3 reads TGTGCCAGTAGTACTTCCGGGACTAGCGGGAGCTACGAGCAGTACTTC.

The table lists this clone with a count of one. The rearrangement joins TRBV28 to TRBJ1-2; possible D gene TRBD1, 5 bases. The germline V gene encodes CDR1 MDHEN and CDR2 SYDVKM. The CDR3 loop spans 14 amino acids. V lost 4 bases and J 4 bases, leaving 13 bases between the germline ends. The CDR3 here is CASSYQGIGYGYTF. CDR3 nucleotide sequence: TGTGCCAGCAGTTATCAGGGCATCGGCTATGGCTACACCTTC.

V and J are TRBV12-3 or TRBV12-4 and TRBJ1-2; 7 nucleotides align to TRBD1. This CDR3 comprises 12 residues. The ends lost 5 bases at V and 3 bases at J; junction bases unmatched: 0. CDR3 nucleotide sequence: TGTGCCAGCAGTACAGGGGACTATGGCTACACCTTC. Amino acid sequence: CASSTGDYGYTF.

The V and J genes are TRBV14 and TRBJ2-7; D possibly corresponds to TRBD2 (5 bases). This CDR3 has 14 residues. V was shortened by 1 base and J by 3 bases, with 10 bases between the two germline ends. Germline V gene data show CDR1 as SGHDN and CDR2 as FVKESK. CDR3 in DNA: TGTGCCAGCAGCCAAGGTCCGGGATTCTACGAGCAGTACTTC. Amino acid sequence: CASSQGPGFYEQYF. Complete variable domain (other parts from reference TRBV14 and TRBJ2-7): EAGVTQFPSHSVIEKGQTVTLRCDPISGHDNLYWYRRVMGKEIKFLLHFVKESKQDESGMPNNRFLAERTGGTYSTLKVQPAELEDSGVYFCASSQGPGFYEQYFGPGTRLTVT.

The rearrangement links TRBV19 to TRBJ2-3; tentatively, D is TRBD1 (6 bases). The CDR3 has 15 amino acids. V lost 1 base and J 2 bases, leaving 10 bases between the germline ends. Germline loops: CDR1 LNHDA, CDR2 SQIVND (reference sequence). The CDR3 DNA reads as TGTGCCAGTAGTATAGCAGGGGTTATCACAGATACGCAGTATTTT. Amino acids: CASSIAGVITDTQYF.

The V call is TRBV4-1, the J call TRBJ2-5; 10 nucleotides line up with TRBD2. Germline V gene lookup returns CDR1 MGHRA and CDR2 YSYEKL. V dropped 4 bases and J dropped 1; count of bases not matched to a gene: 3. The CDR3 has 15 amino acids. The CDR3 here is CASSRLAGSQETQYF. DNA of the CDR3: TGCGCCAGCAGCCGACTAGCGGGTTCCCAAGAGACCCAGTACTTC.

V usage is TRBV19 and J usage is TRBJ1-4, with D possibly being TRBD1 (6 bases). Trimming shortened V by 5 bases and J by 3 bases, and 13 bases separated the two germline ends. The germline gives CDR1 LNHDA, CDR2 SQIVND (reference sequence). The CDR3 contains 15 residues. Here the CDR3 DNA reads TGTGCCAGTAGTTCCCGACAGGAGGCTAATGAAAAACTGTTTTTT. It translates to CASSSRQEANEKLFF.